The 8 T cell receptor beta chains in this list originate from one sample, sequenced in a study of immune evolution from preneoplasia to lung adenocarcinoma. The method was immunoSEQ multiplex PCR; TCRdb's version includes in-frame clones alone and lacks a portion of them. The sample records approximately 4,200 clones, 83% being singletons. Material: FFPE minimally invasive lung adenocarcinoma tissue. These receptor sequences come from a person in their 60s with lung adenocarcinoma.

The rearrangement uses TRBV29-1 and TRBJ2-1; 9 nucleotides line up with TRBD2. This CDR3 region has 14 residues. CDR1 SQVTM and CDR2 ANQGSEA come from the germline V gene. The junction had 10 bases not matched to a gene; V was cut back by 7 bases and J by 6 bases. DNA for the CDR3: TGCAGCGGGCTTGATAGCGGGAGATCCAATGAGCAGTTCTTC. Amino acids: CSGLDSGRSNEQFF.

V is TRBV29-1 and J is TRBJ1-1; D gene ambiguous. This CDR3 spans 11 amino acids. Germline V gives CDR1 SQVTM, CDR2 ANQGSEA. V was trimmed by 5 bases and J by 1 base, leaving 5 bases between them. Written as DNA, the CDR3 is TGCAGCGTTTATACGAACACTGAAGCTTTCTTT. As protein: CSVYTNTEAFF.

The genes are TRBV5-5 and TRBJ2-7; D might be TRBD1 (5 bases). CDR3 length: 15 residues. CDR1 and CDR2 from the germline V gene are SGHKS and YYEKEE (reference sequence). Trimming removed 2 bases at V and 5 bases at J, with 17 bases between. This CDR3 is CASSFRMGPPDEQYF. DNA for the CDR3: TGTGCCAGCAGCTTTCGTATGGGGCCCCCCGACGAGCAGTACTTC.

DNA for the CDR3: TGTGCCAGCAGACAGGGGGCGCAAGGGGGGATTGAGCAGTTCTTC. Protein: CASRQGAQGGIEQFF. This rearrangement joins TRBV7-8 to TRBJ2-1; TRBD1 aligns across 9 bases. V was pared by 6 bases and J by 9 bases, with 12 bases of the junction left unmatched. In germline, CDR1 is SGHVS, CDR2 FQNEAQ. The CDR3 runs 15 residues.

V gene TRBV19 combines with J gene TRBJ2-2; 9 bases map to TRBD2. This CDR3 is 16 amino acids long. J was trimmed by 0 bases and V by 4 bases; bases with no gene match: 3. Per the germline V gene, CDR1 is LNHDA and CDR2 is SQIVND (reference sequence). The DNA for the CDR3 is TGTGCCAGTAGTAGGGTAGCGGGAGCGAACACCGGGGAGCTGTTTTTT. This encodes CASSRVAGANTGELFF.

The rearrangement links TRBV4-3 to TRBJ2-4; no clear D gene. The V gene lost 0 bases and the J gene lost 7 bases, with 16 bases spanning the gap. The CDR3 contains 16 residues. Per the germline V gene, CDR1 is LGHNA and CDR2 is YSLEER. The CDR3 DNA sequence: TGCGCCAGCAGCCAAGATCTAGGCAGGTCTACCAACATTCAGTACTTC. It specifies CASSQDLGRSTNIQYF.

V and J are TRBV28 and TRBJ1-2; 7 nucleotides line up with TRBD1. Germline V lookup: CDR1 MDHEN, CDR2 SYDVKM. Germline trimming cut 3 bases from V and 8 bases from J; bases unmatched to any gene: 12. The CDR3 length is 15 residues. This CDR3 is CASSFSGGTARGYTF. The CDR3 nucleotides read TGTGCCAGCAGTTTCTCAGGGGGGACGGCTAGGGGCTACACCTTC.

The V and J genes are TRBV28 and TRBJ1-2; 9 bases align to TRBD1. The CDR3 is 15 amino acids. Trimming at V came to 7 bases and at J to 4 bases, leaving 10 bases not matched to a gene. Germline values: CDR1 MDHEN, CDR2 SYDVKM. The CDR3 DNA is TGTGCCAGCACAGTCCCCCGGGACAGGGCCTATGGCTACACCTTC. It is translated as CASTVPRDRAYGYTF.